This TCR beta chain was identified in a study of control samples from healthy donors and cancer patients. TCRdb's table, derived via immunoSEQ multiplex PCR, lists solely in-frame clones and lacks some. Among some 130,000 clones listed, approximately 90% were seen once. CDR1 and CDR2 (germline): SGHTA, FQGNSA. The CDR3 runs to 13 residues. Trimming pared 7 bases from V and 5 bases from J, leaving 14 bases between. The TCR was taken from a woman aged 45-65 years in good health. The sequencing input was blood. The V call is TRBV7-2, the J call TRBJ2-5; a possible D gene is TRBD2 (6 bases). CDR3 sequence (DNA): TGTGCCAGCACCCAAGACAGCGGGGAGACCCAGTACTTC. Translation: CASTQDSGETQYF.